This entry describes one TCR beta chain. The table came from immunoSEQ multiplex PCR; TCRdb's copy has only in-frame clones and leaves some out. The sample lists about 210,000 clones, about 88% occurring once. The data were obtained in a study of blood T cell repertoires in COVID-19. Study background: Recovered Cohort 3 donors showed two negative PCRs, clearance, or symptom resolution.

Participants, about 18 to 89 years old, spanned some 23 US areas. Cohort assignment relied on participant-reported clinical history. Sequenced input: PBMCs or T cells enriched from blood (not recorded which). This TCR was recovered from a woman between 40 and 55 years old in a cohort exposed to, infected with or recovered from COVID-19 (not recorded which).

The CDR3 nucleotides read TGTGCCTGGGGGCGCCGGGACAGGGGACGTTTGAACACTGAAGCTTTCTTT. Translation gives CAWGRRDRGRLNTEAFF. The J gene is TRBJ1-1, the V gene TRBV30, with 10 bases aligning to TRBD1. Looked up from germline, CDR1 is GTSNPN and CDR2 is SVGIG (reference sequence). CDR3 length: 17 residues. V shed 5 bases and J 0 bases; nucleotides not matched to a gene: 12.